Shown below are 26 T cell receptor beta chains from a single sample sequenced in a study of post-analysis software for immune sequencing data. The study's findings and limits: In patients, a few TRBV segments were more frequent than in controls, with TRBV5-6, TRBV5-1 and TRBV20-1 among them.

The TCR beta cDNA libraries contained unique molecular identifiers. TCRdb passed the PCR reads through MiXCR, listing each CDR3 protein once. This table holds roughly 570,000 distinct CDR3 sequences, about a third found once. Their antigens remain unidentified. Sequenced: blood. These receptors all come from a girl younger than 18 with multiple sclerosis.

The chain couples TRBV21-1 to TRBJ1-1; whether TRBD1, the table's D call, matches the DNA was not checked. TRBV21-1 counts as a pseudogene. CDR3 size: 15 residues. CDR3 sequence: CASSKAEKGRTEAFF. The DNA for the CDR3 is TGTGCCAGCAGCAAAGCTGAAAAGGGGCGGACTGAAGCTTTCTTT.

The chain uses TRBV9 and TRBJ2-3; D is possibly TRBD2 (5 bases). The germline gives CDR1 SGDLS, CDR2 YYNGEE. The CDR3 consists of 15 residues. Trimming shortened V by 0 bases and J by 0 bases, and 8 bases separated the two germline ends. CDR3 sequence reads: CASSVGGISTDTQYF. The DNA for the CDR3 is TGTGCCAGCAGCGTAGGAGGGATAAGCACAGATACGCAGTATTTT.

V usage is TRBV6-4 and J usage is TRBJ1-1; weak D call: TRBD1 (5 bases). Trimming cost V 4 bases and J 3 bases, with 9 bases left between them. This CDR3 is 13 amino acids long. Germline CDR1 reads MRHNA; CDR2 reads SNTAGT. The CDR3 DNA reads TGTGCCAGCAGTGTACAGGTGGACACTGAAGCTTTCTTT. Translation gives CASSVQVDTEAFF.

This rearrangement joins TRBV5-1 to TRBJ2-7, with a possible D match to TRBD1 (6 bases). Germline V gene data show CDR1 as SGHRS and CDR2 as YFSETQ. This CDR3 spans 16 amino acids. Trimming removed 0 bases from V and 1 base from J, with 14 bases in between. The CDR3 nucleotides read TGCGCCAGCAGCTTGGTTGGCCGGGACACTTCCTACGAGCAGTACTTC. As protein: CASSLVGRDTSYEQYF.

This clonotype has only a few counts. J is TRBJ2-3 and V is TRBV20-1; no definite D call. Germline V gene lookup returns CDR1 DFQATT and CDR2 SNEGSKA (reference sequence). The germline V and J ends were trimmed by 0 bases and 2 bases, with 12 bases remaining between them. This CDR3 has 15 residues. CDR3 amino acids: CSARDNTASTDTQYF. The CDR3 DNA sequence: TGCAGTGCTAGAGATAACACGGCCTCCACAGATACGCAGTATTTT.

The chain joins TRBV5-6 to TRBJ2-2; tentatively, D is TRBD2 (6 bases). There are 17 residues in the CDR3. V lost 4 bases, J lost 5 bases, and 21 bases lay in between. The germline gives CDR1 SGHDT, CDR2 YYEEEE. DNA for the CDR3: TGTGCCAGCAGCCTCGGGCGGGACTTAAGAGGTACCGGGGAGCTGTTTTTT. This gives the protein CASSLGRDLRGTGELFF.

This clonotype occurred a few times. The chain couples TRBV7-2 to TRBJ1-4; 7 bases match TRBD1. This CDR3 region has 17 residues. CDR1 and CDR2 (germline): SGHTA, FQGNSA. V gave up 2 bases and J gave up 8 bases; unmatched junction bases: 14. Here the CDR3 DNA reads TGTGCCAGCAGCTTAAGCATCGGCCAGGGGGTTGACGAAAAACTGTTTTTT. As protein: CASSLSIGQGVDEKLFF.

V is TRBV7-2 and J is TRBJ2-3, with no clear D. V was trimmed by 3 bases and J by 4 bases, leaving 11 bases between them. The CDR3 sequence is 14 residues long. CDR1 and CDR2 (germline): SGHTA, FQGNSA. CDR3 DNA: TGTGCCAGCAGCTTCAATTATGCTGCAGATACGCAGTATTTT. As protein: CASSFNYAADTQYF. The whole variable domain, remainder taken from reference TRBV7-2 and TRBJ2-3, is GAGVSQSPSNKVTEKGKDVELRCDPISGHTALYWYRQSLGQGLEFLIYFQGNSAPDKSGLPSDRFSAERTGGSVSTLTIQRTQQEDSAVYLCASSFNYAADTQYFGPGTRLTVL.

V and J are TRBV28 and TRBJ1-5; D gene ambiguous. The V end was cut by 2 bases, the J end by 4 bases, with 12 bases between. Looked up from germline, CDR1 is MDHEN and CDR2 is SYDVKM. This CDR3 is built from 15 residues. CDR3 in DNA: TGTGCCAGCAGTTTACGGGGTGCGGGTAATCAGCCCCAGCATTTT. Translated: CASSLRGAGNQPQHF.

This chain links TRBV20-1 with TRBJ2-3, with a tentative D call TRBD2 (6 bases). CDR3 length equals 16 residues. Germline CDR1 is DFQATT and CDR2 is SNEGSKA (reference sequence). V shed 0 bases and J shed 8 bases, with 21 bases lying between them. DNA of the CDR3: TGCAGTGCTAGAGATCTCCGCGGGGAGCCTAACCCTACGCAGTATTTT. Its protein product is CSARDLRGEPNPTQYF.

The V and J genes are TRBV4-2 and TRBJ2-5; 12 nucleotides line up with TRBD2. The V and J ends lost 1 base and 2 bases, in that order; junction bases with no gene match: 8. CDR1 and CDR2 (germline): LGHNA, YNFKEQ. The length of the CDR3 is 18 residues. The CDR3 loop reads CASSQALAGGPGQETQYF. Here the CDR3 DNA reads TGTGCCAGCAGCCAAGCTCTAGCGGGGGGGCCCGGACAAGAGACCCAGTACTTC.

In this sample, this clonotype turned up a few times. J is TRBJ2-7 and V is TRBV6-2 or TRBV6-3; the D call may be TRBD1 or TRBD2 (5 bases each). Germline V gene sequence: CDR1 MNHEY, CDR2 SVGEGT. The V end lost 7 bases, the J end lost 5 bases, and 12 bases lay between the germline ends. The CDR3 is 12 residues long. This CDR3 reads CASTDQGDEQYF. The CDR3 nucleotides are TGTGCCAGCACCGACCAGGGAGACGAGCAGTACTTC.

The CDR3 here is CASSQAQGACEQYF. The DNA for the CDR3 is TGTGCCAGCAGCCAAGCTCAGGGGGCCTGCGAGCAGTACTTC. The rearrangement uses TRBV4-2 and TRBJ2-7; 8 bases are a match to TRBD1. CDR1 and CDR2 from the germline V gene are LGHNA and YNFKEQ. V was pared by 1 base and J by 6 bases, with 5 bases of the junction left unmatched. The CDR3 contains 14 residues.

Details on this clonotype: Its ends do not fully match the called genes, so a read error is possible. V gene TRBV7-2 combines with J gene TRBJ1-1, with unresolved D. Germline assignment: CDR1 SGHTA and CDR2 FQGNSA. CDR3 length: 14 amino acids. CDR3 sequence: CASSPSPTVTGAFF. DNA of the CDR3: TGTGCCAGCAGCCCCAGCCCGACGGTAACTGGAGCTTTCTTT.

For this clonotype: Its ends do not fully match the called genes, so a read error is possible. The chain has TRBV6-6 and TRBJ1-5; 8 bases align to TRBD1. CDR1 and CDR2 (germline): MNHNY, SVGAGI (reference sequence). The length of the CDR3 is 17 residues. This CDR3 reads CASKTQGGAHVNQPQHF. CDR3 sequence (DNA): TGTGCCAGCAAGACACAGGGGGGGGCTCATGTCAATCAACCCCAGCATTTT.

This chain uses TRBV7-9 with TRBJ2-3, with 8 positions matching TRBD1. Germline values: CDR1 SEHNR, CDR2 FQNEAQ (reference sequence). The CDR3 has 15 residues. The V and J ends lost 4 bases and 1 base, in that order; junction bases with no gene match: 4. The CDR3: CASSSTGVGTDTQYF. In nucleotides, the CDR3 is TGTGCCAGCAGCTCGACAGGGGTGGGCACAGATACGCAGTATTTT. Complete variable domain (other parts from reference TRBV7-9 and TRBJ2-3): DTGVSQNPRHKITKRGQNVTFRCDPISEHNRLYWYRQTLGQGPEFLTYFQNEAQLEKSRLLSDRFSAERPKGSFSTLEIQRTEQGDSAMYLCASSSTGVGTDTQYFGPGTRLTVL.

In its sample, this clonotype was seen once. The CDR3 region is CASSLTGLVHEQYF. CDR3 DNA sequence: TGTGCCAGCAGCCTTACTGGTCTAGTACACGAGCAGTACTTC. The chain has TRBV3-1 and TRBJ2-7; D gene unclear. The germline gives CDR1 LGHDT, CDR2 YNNKEL (reference sequence). Trimming took off 4 bases at V and 5 bases at J, with 15 bases between the two ends. The CDR3 has 14 amino acids.

Note on this clonotype: This sequence may be a read error, since a much larger clone differs from it by one base. The V and J genes are TRBV24-1 and TRBJ2-7; possible D gene TRBD1, 6 bases. The CDR3 runs 14 residues. Germline V gene data show CDR1 as KGHDR and CDR2 as SFDVKD. Trimming removed 6 bases at V and 3 bases at J, with 14 bases between. Here the CDR3 DNA reads TGTGCCACCAGTCCAGGGGCGGTTAGCTACGAGCAGTACTTC. It codes for CATSPGAVSYEQYF.

As to this clonotype: At one boundary the junction diverges from the germline segment, which might be a read error. The chain links TRBV20-1 to TRBJ2-7; the match to TRBD1 covers 7 bases. The CDR3 is made up of 12 amino acids. CDR1 and CDR2 from the germline V gene are DFQATT and SNEGSKA (reference sequence). CDR3 DNA sequence: TGCGGTGCAGGGGGACACAACTACGAGCAGTACTTC. This sequence encodes CGAGGHNYEQYF.

The chain recombines TRBV20-1 with TRBJ1-4; 12 positions match TRBD1. Germline V gene lookup returns CDR1 DFQATT and CDR2 SNEGSKA (reference sequence). This CDR3 is 15 amino acids long. V trimming: 6 bases; J trimming: 7 bases; junction bases outside the gene matches: 9. CDR3 nucleotide sequence: TGCAGTGCGACCGGGACAGGGGGCGATCCTGAAAAACTGTTTTTT. Its translation is CSATGTGGDPEKLFF.

This clonotype was counted only a few times. This rearrangement joins TRBV7-9 to TRBJ2-7, with D tentatively TRBD1 or TRBD2 (5 bases each). This CDR3 comprises 15 residues. Germline assignment: CDR1 SEHNR and CDR2 FQNEAQ (reference sequence). V shed 0 bases and J shed 0 bases, with 9 bases lying between them. CDR3 loop: CASSLAGDASYEQYF. Written as DNA, the CDR3 is TGTGCCAGCAGCTTAGCGGGGGATGCCTCCTACGAGCAGTACTTC.

This clonotype appeared many times. V gene TRBV4-1 combines with J gene TRBJ2-7, with a weak D call TRBD1 (6 bases). The CDR3 runs 15 residues. Germline V gene sequence: CDR1 MGHRA, CDR2 YSYEKL. V lost 3 bases, J lost 2 bases, and 14 bases lay in between. The CDR3 coding sequence is TGCGCCAGCAGCCATCCTGTGGGGGCAACCTACGAGCAGTACTTC. Its translation is CASSHPVGATYEQYF.

V is TRBV6-2 or TRBV6-3 and J is TRBJ2-1; 8 positions match TRBD2. This CDR3 contains 15 residues. Germline CDR1 and CDR2: MNHEY and SVGEGT. V lost 6 bases to trimming and J lost 13 bases; unmatched junction nucleotides: 17. Here the CDR3 reads CASSPARGASVTQFF. The CDR3 region has the DNA TGTGCCAGCAGCCCCGCGCGGGGGGCCAGTGTGACCCAGTTCTTC.

This clonotype has a handful of counts. This sequence joins TRBV7-9 and TRBJ2-7; 10 nucleotides align to TRBD2. TRBJ2-5 matches the DNA end more closely, so the J call is doubtful. The length of the CDR3 is 18 residues. Germline CDR1 reads SEHNR; CDR2 reads FQNEAQ (reference sequence). For the CDR3, the DNA is TGTGCCAGCAGCCCCCCCCGAGGGCTAGCGGGGGCCAAAGAGACCCAGTACTTC. This codes for CASSPPRGLAGAKETQYF.

This clonotype was seen a handful of times. The chain carries TRBV6-2 or TRBV6-3 and TRBJ2-4; no firm D call. The germline CDR1 and CDR2 sequences are MNHEY and SVGEGT. The CDR3 extends over 16 amino acids. Trimming removed 2 bases from V and 2 bases from J, with 13 bases in between. This CDR3 is CASSYRQVISKNIQYF. For the CDR3, the DNA is TGTGCCAGCAGTTACCGCCAGGTCATATCCAAAAACATTCAGTACTTC.

This clonotype has just a few counts. The V gene is TRBV7-9, the J gene TRBJ1-1; D call uncertain. With 7 bases removed from V and 6 bases from J, the gap between germline ends came to 30 bases. The CDR3 is 18 amino acids. Germline CDR1 reads SEHNR; CDR2 reads FQNEAQ (reference sequence). The CDR3 sequence: CASIYGMVAGSKDAEAFF. CDR3 in DNA: TGTGCCAGCATCTACGGCATGGTAGCGGGGTCGAAAGACGCTGAAGCTTTCTTT.